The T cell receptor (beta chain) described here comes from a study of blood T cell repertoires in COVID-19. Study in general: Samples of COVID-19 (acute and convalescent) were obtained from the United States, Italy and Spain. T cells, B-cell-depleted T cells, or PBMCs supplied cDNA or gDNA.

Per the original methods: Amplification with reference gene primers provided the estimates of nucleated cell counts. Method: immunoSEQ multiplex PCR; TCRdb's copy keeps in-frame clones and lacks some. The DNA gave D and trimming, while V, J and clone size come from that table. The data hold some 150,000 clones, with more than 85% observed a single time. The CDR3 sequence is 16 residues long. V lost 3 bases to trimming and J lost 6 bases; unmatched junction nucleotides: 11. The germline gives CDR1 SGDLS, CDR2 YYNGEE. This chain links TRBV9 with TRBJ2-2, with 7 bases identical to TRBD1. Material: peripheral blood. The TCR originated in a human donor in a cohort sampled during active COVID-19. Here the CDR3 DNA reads TGTGCCAGCAGCGATGCCTACCAGGGGGAAGCCGGGGAGCTGTTTTTT. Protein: CASSDAYQGEAGELFF.